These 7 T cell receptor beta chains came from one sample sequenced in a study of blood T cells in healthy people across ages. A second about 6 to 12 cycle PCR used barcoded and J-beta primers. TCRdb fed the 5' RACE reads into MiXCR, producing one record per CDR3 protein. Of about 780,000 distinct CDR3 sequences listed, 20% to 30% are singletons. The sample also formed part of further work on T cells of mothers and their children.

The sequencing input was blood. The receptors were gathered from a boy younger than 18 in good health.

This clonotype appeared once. CDR3 protein: CASSLDLDRTDTQYF. The CDR3 coding sequence is TGTGCCAGCAGTCTTGATTTGGACAGGACAGATACGCAGTATTTT. The gene calls are TRBV28 and TRBJ2-3, with 7 nucleotides matching TRBD1. The germline V gene has CDR1 MDHEN and CDR2 SYDVKM. This CDR3 spans 15 amino acids. Losses at the gene ends were 5 bases for V and 3 bases for J; bases not matched to a gene: 8.

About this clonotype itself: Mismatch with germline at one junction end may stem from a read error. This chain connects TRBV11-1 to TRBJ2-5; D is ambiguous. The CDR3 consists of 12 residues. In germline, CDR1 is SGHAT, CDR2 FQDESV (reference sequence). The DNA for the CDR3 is TGTGCCAGCAGCCTTACAGACGGCCTACCGTTCTTC. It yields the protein CASSLTDGLPFF.

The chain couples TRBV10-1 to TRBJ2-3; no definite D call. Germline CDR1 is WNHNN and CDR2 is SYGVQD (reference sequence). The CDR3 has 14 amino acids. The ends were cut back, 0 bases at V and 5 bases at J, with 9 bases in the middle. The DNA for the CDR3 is TGCGCCAGCAGTGAGTCCCTCCAGAGAGATACGCAGTATTTT. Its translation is CASSESLQRDTQYF.

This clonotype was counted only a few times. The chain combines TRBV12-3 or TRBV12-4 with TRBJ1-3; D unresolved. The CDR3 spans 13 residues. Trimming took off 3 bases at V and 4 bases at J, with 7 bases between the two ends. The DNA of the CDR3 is TGTGCCAGCAGTTTTCTACAAGGAAACACCATATATTTT. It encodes CASSFLQGNTIYF.

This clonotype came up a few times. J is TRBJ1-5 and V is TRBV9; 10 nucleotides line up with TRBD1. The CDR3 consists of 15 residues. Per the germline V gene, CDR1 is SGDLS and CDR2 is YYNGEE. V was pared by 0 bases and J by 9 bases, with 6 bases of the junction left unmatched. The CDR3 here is CASSVEDRGIGPQHF. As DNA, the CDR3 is TGTGCCAGCAGCGTAGAGGACAGGGGGATAGGGCCCCAGCATTTT.

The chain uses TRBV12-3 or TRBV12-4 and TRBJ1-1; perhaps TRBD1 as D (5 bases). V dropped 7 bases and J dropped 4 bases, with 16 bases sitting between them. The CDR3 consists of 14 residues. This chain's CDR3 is CASNLGGLLTEAFF. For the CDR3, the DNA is TGTGCCAGCAACTTGGGGGGACTTCTCACTGAAGCTTTCTTT.

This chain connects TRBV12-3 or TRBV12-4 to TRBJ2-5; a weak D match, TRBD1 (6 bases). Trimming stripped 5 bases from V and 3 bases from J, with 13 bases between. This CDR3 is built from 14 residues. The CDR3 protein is CASSPGVREETQYF. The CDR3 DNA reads TGTGCCAGCAGTCCAGGGGTCAGGGAAGAGACCCAGTACTTC.